This record looks at one TCR beta chain sequence and its context. Its antigen has not been determined. No base quality values were provided; no much bigger clone lies one nucleotide off. V is pared back by 9 bases and J by 4 bases, with 15 bases lying between the germline termini. The germline V gene (reference sequence) sets CDR1 to LNHDA and CDR2 to SQIVND. From the cysteine through the phenylalanine, the CDR3 covers 13 amino acids. Only CDR3 DNA remains: 39 bases, in frame from the first base. Libraries came from the immunoSEQ multiplex PCR assay. The multiplex PCR relied on a mix of 60 forward primers for TCR Vbeta segments and 13 reverse primers for TCR Jbeta segments. A multiplex PCR assay on genomic DNA amplified the CDR3 region of rearranged TCR beta genes. The amplified TCR beta libraries were sequenced on the Illumina HiSeq System as 87-base-pair reads. Regarding the original processing steps: A later analysis counted about 82 million unique TCR beta chains across the 670 or so repertoires, and roughly 11 million of these chains were shared by at least two donors. A nearest-neighbor algorithm error-corrected the raw reads and collapsed the reads into unique sequences, merging closely related sequences to remove PCR and sequencing errors. Alignment of CDR3 sequences to IMGT reference sequences was used to assign V, D and J gene segments. For a sequence to be retained, a match of at least six nucleotides to both a V gene segment and a J gene segment was required. A rearrangement counted as productive if the CDR3 had no stop codons and remained in frame with V and J, and every other rearrangement counted as non-productive. CDR3 was defined according to IMGT convention as the region running from the second conserved V-encoded cysteine to the conserved J-encoded phenylalanine. Sequences without an unambiguous match to a single V gene segment were excluded from the earlier analysis of 500 to 700 of the donors. In an earlier analysis of approximately 610 of the donors, V segments were called functional above 56.7% productive rearrangements and were called segregating when the between-donor standard deviation exceeded 5%. To diagnose cytomegalovirus status from the catalog of TCR beta chain sequences, a statistical classification framework was built. V and J gene assignment, in a later analysis, came from comparing TCR nucleotide sequences with IMGT/GENE-DB human TR gene sequences. Using the TCRdist pipeline, a later analysis assigned CDR3 sequences along with most-parsimonious VDJ recombination scenarios. In a later analysis, every TCR beta chain was defined by the combination of its CDR3 amino acid sequence and its V-gene family, and reads without a unique V-gene family were dropped. To address suspected cross-contamination and a sequencing artifact, a later analysis removed 450 to 700 highly shared, low-generation-probability nucleotide sequences. A later analysis calculated a clonal expansion index for each public chain from normalized within-repertoire ranks of inferred template counts. A later analysis computed generation probabilities with a VDJ recombination model fitted to out-of-frame rearrangements, and checked the results against IGoR. In a later analysis, TCR-TCR, TCR-HLA and TCR-CMV co-occurrence was scored with hypergeometric tests, and a repertoire-size bias correction was applied to TCR pairs. To estimate false discovery rates, a later analysis permuted the HLA or CMV assignments 20 times. In a later analysis, co-occurring TCRs were grouped with DBSCAN, and TCRdist sequence similarity was added when clustering was performed within HLA-allele-positive subsets. Co-occurrence clustering excluded repertoires with fewer than 30,000 or more than 120,000 public chains, plus five with anomalous nucleotide sharing. Not all clones reach the TCRdb copy of this immuneACCESS table, which keeps in-frame sequences only. Checked studies attribute under half of the gap to unresolved V genes and leave the rest unexplained. V and J calls and clone size are copied from that table; D and trimming were computed from the DNA. A total of tens of thousands of clones appear in this sample, about 63% of them only once. The ten largest clones take up roughly 6% of the sample.

In total, just over 650 healthy bone marrow donors made up the cohort. At the time of sampling, every cohort member was nominally healthy, though immune exposures that went unrecorded were likely present. The donor tested CMV seronegative and was one of the 352 seronegative cohort members. Every donor gave a peripheral blood sample, and the peripheral blood mononuclear cells from that sample were used for TCR beta sequencing. The Qiagen DNeasy Blood Extraction Kit was used to extract genomic DNA from the blood cell samples. The sample is drawn from a study of cytomegalovirus exposure and HLA in healthy donors listed by TCRdb under 2017. For the wider study: An earlier analysis of approximately 640 of the donors reported about 250 Gb of sequence data and some 100 million unique TCR beta sequences from about 180 million T cells. Roughly 310 gigabases of sequencing data and tens of millions of unique TCR sequences were included in an early release covering several hundred HLA-typed donors. Of the approximately 400 genotyped donors, over 70% fell in the genetic ancestry cluster associated with self-reported Caucasian donors. The study aimed to test whether cataloging public T cell receptors could reveal signatures of past pathogen exposure. The T cell repertoires of several hundred subjects were profiled by immunosequencing and related to cytomegalovirus serostatus. In addition to the first cohort of 666 subjects, a separate validation cohort of approximately 130 different subjects was used. To predict cytomegalovirus infection status, the study brought together high-throughput TCR immunosequencing, statistical association of individual TCRs with disease status, and machine learning. A later analysis re-examined previously published TCR beta repertoires from roughly 650 donors and added high-resolution HLA genotyping to investigate patterns of TCR occurrence. Rather than drawing on any new phenotypic data, the later analysis identified candidate immune exposures from TCR beta sequences and the way those sequences occurred across donors. An earlier analysis of around 580 of the donors used high-throughput TCR beta sequencing to judge whether each TCR beta V gene segment behaved as functional or pseudogenic. Donor age, sex, ethnicity and CMV serostatus were compiled alongside the repertoire data. In a later genetic analysis, genome-wide SNP genotypes for about three fifths of the roughly 670 donors were used, and that subset was treated as a discovery cohort. All discovery cohort repertoires had been generated using a single sequencing platform. HLA typing included class I and class II loci at four-digit resolution. Typing coverage differed by locus: A, B, C, DRB1 and DQB1 were typed in roughly 620-630 donors, DQA1 in about 500, DPA1 in some 600, and DPB1 in around 490. Four to six DR-DQ haplotypes were handled as single units for association and clustering, since linkage in the cohort was strong. Across some 400 genotyped donors of the cohort, an average of roughly 250,000 unique TCR beta nucleotide sequences per donor were sequenced, and roughly 20% of those sequences were non-productive.

Results the study describes overall, beyond this receptor: When HLA alleles, especially DR and DQ, strongly co-occurred, TCR associations were difficult to assign to individual alleles. According to a later analysis, most CMV-associated TCR beta chains appeared to be HLA-restricted, and the HLA associations seemed to be driven largely by CMV exposure. A total of 150 or so TCR beta chains were listed by the study as associated with cytomegalovirus. A later analysis associated 15,000 or so TCR beta sequences with specific HLA alleles at a false discovery rate of 0.05. Because HLA typing was missing for some donors at each locus, association tests included only the typed subset. A cluster of highly shared sequence variants was judged likely to represent a technical artifact of the sequencing pipeline. Compared with the approximately 600-donor mean, donors in an Asian-associated ancestry cluster had fewer N-insertions in productive TCRs, according to a later genetic analysis. Across donors, most TCR sequences were observed very rarely, whereas some public TCRs were present in many individuals. The classifier was reported to diagnose cytomegalovirus status with high specificity and sensitivity in both the original cohort and the validation cohort. Because counts were too low, 15 to 20 rarely observed V segments, including chromosome 9 orphons, were excluded from the earlier analysis of 587 of the donors. Some IMGT-functional V segments, including TRBV6-2 and TRBV6-3, could not be distinguished by the 87-base-pair reads and were therefore excluded. Immune exposure information for the cohort was limited to CMV serostatus. A later analysis found that TCR association rates varied across HLA loci, with DRB1 alleles showing the most associated TCRs and HLA-C alleles the fewest. The cohort was sequenced for TCR beta chains only, and without alpha or paired-chain data the features that could be detected were limited. The authors suggested that the approach could potentially be generalized to other disease states and immunological phenotypes. An association between a missense DCLRE1C variant and V-gene and J-gene trimming of TCR beta chains was found in a later genetic analysis and replicated in an independent cohort. According to a later analysis, parvovirus B19, influenza, CMV and Epstein-Barr virus appeared linked to several top co-occurrence clusters. Correlated functional status among segregating V segments might be attributable to linkage disequilibrium, but an unknown experimental factor could not be ruled out. A further reported finding was that TCR beta sequences accurately predicted the HLA-A and HLA-B alleles for most subjects in the first cohort. Broadly in line with IMGT annotations, most TCR beta V segments showed up in productive rearrangements about 90% or about 30% of the time in an earlier analysis of 450 to 600 of the donors. Presence/absence analyses assumed roughly uniform sequencing depth across donors, an assumption that may not hold. Compared with equally common non-associated chains, HLA-associated TCR beta chains in a later analysis were more clonally expanded and had lower generation probabilities. A few of the identified cytomegalovirus-associated TCR beta chains were confirmed in vitro to be specific for cytomegalovirus antigens.

This sequence uses TRBV19 and TRBJ1-2; confidence is insufficient to name the D gene. The sample consisted of PBMCs. The TCR sequence derives from a woman aged 30 to 39 in good health and CMV-seronegative. The CDR3 loop reads CASSEAGSYGYTF. The bases read TGTGCCAGCTCAGAAGCGGGGAGCTATGGCTACACCTTC. Extended through the reference TRBV19 and TRBJ1-2 proteins, this CDR3 yields the full variable domain: DGGITQSPKYLFRKEGQNVTLSCEQNLNHDAMYWYRQDPGQGLRLIYYSQIVNDFQKGDIAEGYSVSREKKESFPLTVTSAQKNPTAFYLCASSEAGSYGYTFGSGTRLTVV.